The next 8 T cell receptor beta chains were all read from a single sample in a study of beta chain features in type 1 diabetes. Antigens of these TCRs are unknown. General study findings and limits: Researchers report that Type 1 diabetes patients had moderately but significantly shorter TCRB CDR3s across all four CD4+ subsets.

The study reverse transcribed the entire isolated RNA, so it sequenced expressed TCRB transcripts. Sequencing used immunoSEQ multiplex PCR; TCRdb keeps in-frame clones, though not all of them. The profile covers 50,000 to 70,000 clones, with around 53% appearing a single time and 2% to 3% taken by the ten largest. Source material: Tregs from blood. These receptors came from a woman in her thirties or forties with type 1 diabetes.

V and J are TRBV4-1 and TRBJ2-4, with D uncertain. This CDR3 comprises 15 residues. V dropped 0 bases and J dropped 0 bases, with 6 bases sitting between them. Germline assignment: CDR1 MGHRA and CDR2 YSYEKL. The CDR3 DNA follows: TGCGCCAGCAGCCAAGAGCGGTTAGCCAAAAACATTCAGTACTTC. This sequence encodes CASSQERLAKNIQYF.

The chain is built from TRBV20-1 and TRBJ1-2, with D hard to call. The germline V gene encodes CDR1 DFQATT and CDR2 SNEGSKA (reference sequence). Deletions cut 3 bases from V and 11 bases from J, with 13 bases between. CDR3 length: 11 residues. CDR3 sequence: CSASAVYDYTF. CDR3 DNA sequence: TGCAGTGCTAGTGCGGTCTATGATTACACCTTC.

The gene calls are TRBV10-3 and TRBJ2-3; D perhaps matches TRBD2 (6 bases). Germline loops: CDR1 ENHRY, CDR2 SYGVKD. Trimming stripped 7 bases from V and 2 bases from J, with 19 bases between. The CDR3 extends over 16 amino acids. The CDR3 spells CAITPGLSPPTDTQYF. The CDR3 nucleotides read TGTGCCATCACTCCCGGACTATCCCCCCCCACAGATACGCAGTATTTT.

The genes are TRBV4-1 and TRBJ1-1, with a weak D call TRBD1 (6 bases). CDR1 MGHRA and CDR2 YSYEKL come from the germline V gene. This CDR3 has 14 amino acids. V was cut by 2 bases and J by 1 base, with 8 bases left in between. CDR3 residues: CASSQRGGNTEAFF. In nucleotides, the CDR3 is TGCGCCAGCAGCCAAAGAGGGGGGAACACTGAAGCTTTCTTT.

CDR3 loop: CATSTEAFF. The CDR3 bases are TGTGCCACGAGCACTGAAGCTTTCTTT. The J gene is TRBJ1-1, the V gene TRBV6-6; D unresolved. With 10 bases removed from V and 4 bases from J, the gap between germline ends came to 4 bases. CDR1 and CDR2 (germline): MNHNY, SVGAGI (reference sequence). The length of the CDR3 is 9 residues.

CDR3 sequence (DNA): TGTGCCAGCAGCCGGACAGGGGGCGGCGAGCAGTACTTC. Protein product: CASSRTGGGEQYF. The chain employs TRBV7-3 and TRBJ2-5; 11 bases are a match to TRBD1. The assigned J gene may be wrong: the sequence end matches TRBJ2-7 better. This CDR3 has 13 amino acids. The germline CDR1 and CDR2 sequences are SGHTA and FQGTGA.

The chain recombines TRBV5-6 with TRBJ1-2, with D possibly being TRBD1 (6 bases). CDR1 is SGHDT and CDR2 is YYEEEE in the germline V gene. The CDR3 extends over 12 amino acids. V dropped 6 bases and J dropped 4 bases, with 10 bases sitting between them. This CDR3 reads CASTADSYGYTF. The CDR3 bases are TGTGCCAGCACCGCGGACAGCTATGGCTACACCTTC.

In this sample, this clone turned up a few times. This chain links TRBV5-1 with TRBJ1-6, with a weak D call TRBD1 (5 bases). Germline CDR1 and CDR2: SGHRS and YFSETQ. The CDR3 has 16 amino acids. V shed 3 bases and J shed 0 bases, with 10 bases lying between them. Here the CDR3 DNA reads TGCGCCAGCAGCTCGCGACAGAGCTCCTATAATTCACCCCTCCACTTT. It is translated as CASSSRQSSYNSPLHF. Full variable domain (remainder filled in from reference TRBV5-1 and TRBJ1-6): KAGVTQTPRYLIKTRGQQVTLSCSPISGHRSVSWYQQTPGQGLQFLFEYFSETQRNKGNFPGRFSGRQFSNSRSEMNVSTLELGDSALYLCASSSRQSSYNSPLHFGNGTRLTVT.